These T cell receptor beta chains were read from a single sample in a study of blood T cell repertoires in COVID-19. TCRdb's table, derived via immunoSEQ multiplex PCR, lists solely in-frame clones and lacks some. Here the sample spans a few hundred thousand clones, about 80% being singletons. The sample comprised peripheral blood. The receptors originated from a man at least 80 years old with acute or convalescent COVID-19. CDR3s include the opening cysteine and the closing phenylalanine or tryptophan. The D gene is left open where the match is weak.

-	TRBJ2-7	TRBV5-1	CASSRDSYEQYF
TRBD2	TRBJ2-3	TRBV5-1	CASSPLRGGRADTQYF
-	TRBJ1-5	TRBV7-9	CASSRDSSNQPQHF
TRBD2	TRBJ2-5	TRBV27	CASTFLGRGQETQYF
TRBD2	TRBJ2-1	TRBV9	CASTGTSGTSSYNEQFF
TRBD2	TRBJ2-7	TRBV7-9	CASSFTGTSSSEQYF
TRBD1	TRBJ1-6	TRBV5-1	CASSHDRVNSPLHF
TRBD2	TRBJ2-5	TRBV5-1	CASSLGQGGLETQYF
-	TRBJ1-5	TRBV12-3/TRBV12-4	CASSFGTVQPQHF
TRBD1	TRBJ2-6	TRBV6-5	CAGGQGLSGANVLTF
TRBD2	TRBJ2-5	TRBV19	CAPRRERERAQYF
-	TRBJ2-1	TRBV24-1	CATGGAVVRSYNEQFF
TRBD1	TRBJ2-7	TRBV27	CASSSYGTGGLSSYEQYF
-	TRBJ2-3	TRBV6-4	CASSTGTAPGTQYF
TRBD2	TRBJ2-1	TRBV7-9	CASSLKAGLAGGFEQFF
-	TRBJ2-6	TRBV14	CASSGPTGIWVPGANVLTF
-	TRBJ1-3	TRBV7-2	CASSPDIHSGNTIYF
TRBD1	TRBJ2-2	TRBV24-1	CATNRGTTGELFF
TRBD1	TRBJ1-4	TRBV30	CAWGYRGSNEKLFF
TRBD2	TRBJ2-1	TRBV10-3	CAISESGLAGGDNEQFF
TRBD2	TRBJ2-1	TRBV27	CASSFPLGGGRNEQFF
TRBD1	TRBJ1-4	TRBV7-2	CASSLMRQGTNEKLFF
TRBD1	TRBJ2-1	TRBV12-5	CASGFGQGNEQFF
-	TRBJ1-6	TRBV6-5	CASSWTAYNSPLHF
TRBD1	TRBJ1-1	TRBV7-9	CASSSRDRGTWGTEAFF
-	TRBJ2-4	TRBV6-6	CASSLKGVNIQYF
-	TRBJ1-1	TRBV2	CASSESFEAFF
-	TRBJ2-7	TRBV7-8	CASSSPGHGDYEQYF
-	TRBJ2-3	TRBV25-1	CASSRRSSTDTQYF
TRBD1	TRBJ1-2	TRBV6-5	CASRPPGTGLVGYTF
TRBD1	TRBJ1-5	TRBV4-1	CASSQPTGSNQPQHF
-	TRBJ2-6	TRBV6-5	CASSYSGAGANVLTF
TRBD2	TRBJ2-1	TRBV28	CASKKTSGYNEQFF
TRBD1	TRBJ1-1	TRBV7-9	CASSLWTGGLGTEAFF
-	TRBJ1-2	TRBV20-1	CSASRSSGYTF
-	TRBJ2-1	TRBV6-1	CASSEASGNEQFF
-	TRBJ1-1	TRBV25-1	CASSDPGSNTEAFF
TRBD2	TRBJ2-1	TRBV5-4	CASSPDSGRIGVYNEQFF
-	TRBJ2-3	TRBV5-1	CASRRGTSTDTQYF
-	TRBJ1-1	TRBV28	CASRPMGHAPEAFF
-	TRBJ1-2	TRBV3-1/TRBV3-2	CASSQGRGGGYTF
TRBD2	TRBJ2-7	TRBV19	CASSNLAGGGEQYF
TRBD1	TRBJ1-6	TRBV2	CAGGQGVNSPLHF
TRBD2	TRBJ2-2	TRBV27	CASIGLAGGHTGELFF
TRBD1	TRBJ1-1	TRBV9	CASSASSRGSAFF
TRBD1	TRBJ1-1	TRBV28	CASRGRTGGFMNTEAFF
TRBD1	TRBJ1-6	TRBV10-1	CASSELPLQGAHNSPLHF
-	TRBJ1-6	TRBV30	CAWSVSRFPINSPLHF
TRBD1	TRBJ2-7	TRBV6-1	CASSELGTGHYEQYF
TRBD1	TRBJ2-2	TRBV19	CASSPRGRTGGLFF
TRBD1	TRBJ2-7	TRBV30	CAWSALVGQGAREQYF
TRBD1	TRBJ1-4	TRBV5-1	CASSLGQGITNEKLFF
-	TRBJ1-5	TRBV19	CATRVREQSNQPQHF
-	TRBJ1-5	TRBV4-1	CASSQDIQANQPQHF
-	TRBJ1-3	TRBV5-1	CASSVDIRNTIYF